A single sample is the source of the 29 T cell receptor beta chains below, sequenced in a study of shared clonotypes between healthy human individuals. The method was immunoSEQ multiplex PCR; TCRdb's version includes in-frame clones alone and lacks a portion of them. The sample includes about 1 million clones, 65% to 80% seen only once; the top ten take approximately 1.5%. Sequences were obtained from memory CD4+ T cells sorted from blood. Stated subset: CD45RA-negative fraction. All receptors come from a man aged 18 to 29 in good health.

This chain links TRBV14 with TRBJ2-1; no clear D gene. V was clipped by 1 base and J by 9 bases, with 4 bases between them. Germline V gene lookup returns CDR1 SGHDN and CDR2 FVKESK. The CDR3 has 11 amino acids. The CDR3 DNA sequence: TGTGCCAGCAGCCAAGTTAGTGAGCAGTTCTTC. Its translation is CASSQVSEQFF. The complete variable domain, with remaining parts taken from reference TRBV14 and TRBJ2-1, reads EAGVTQFPSHSVIEKGQTVTLRCDPISGHDNLYWYRRVMGKEIKFLLHFVKESKQDESGMPNNRFLAERTGGTYSTLKVQPAELEDSGVYFCASSQVSEQFFGPGTRLTVL.

The V and J genes are TRBV7-6 and TRBJ2-1; TRBD2 agrees at 7 bases. The CDR3 length is 17 residues. Germline values: CDR1 SGHVS, CDR2 FNYEAQ. Trimming took 5 bases from V and 8 from J; bases not matched to a gene: 18. CDR3 in DNA: TGTGCCAGCAGCAGCCCCGCCGGGTTCCGTGGGAGGGATGAGCAGTTCTTC. Its translation: CASSSPAGFRGRDEQFF.

The chain is built from TRBV5-1 and TRBJ2-5; TRBD1 matches at 11 bases. With V trimmed by 4 bases and J by 5 bases, 13 bases remained unmatched. CDR3 length equals 17 residues. The germline V gene encodes CDR1 SGHRS and CDR2 YFSETQ. The CDR3 sequence: CASSPLFGQGAVETQYF. CDR3 nucleotides: TGCGCCAGCAGCCCACTATTCGGACAGGGGGCGGTGGAGACCCAGTACTTC.

V gene TRBV27 combines with J gene TRBJ1-2, with D possibly matching TRBD1 (5 bases). The germline V and J ends were trimmed by 3 bases and 11 bases, with 16 bases remaining between them. The CDR3 runs 13 residues. Germline lookup yields CDR1 MNHEY and CDR2 SMNVEV (reference sequence). CDR3: CASSLSRESRYTF. As DNA, the CDR3 is TGTGCCAGCAGTTTGTCCAGGGAAAGTAGGTACACCTTC.

As for this clone: Other DNA sequences in the sample encode the same CDR3. The chain joins TRBV6-5 to TRBJ1-4; no clear D. The CDR3 consists of 14 residues. From germline, CDR1 is MNHEY and CDR2 SVGAGI. Trimming took off 7 bases at V and 4 bases at J, with 13 bases between the two ends. The CDR3 coding sequence is TGTGCCAGCACCCGTCTCGGACTTAATGAAAAACTGTTTTTT. Translation gives CASTRLGLNEKLFF.

This chain joins TRBV10-3 and TRBJ2-3, with D tentatively TRBD2 (5 bases). Germline CDR1 ENHRY, CDR2 SYGVKD. The V and J ends lost 6 bases and 2 bases respectively, with 6 bases between them. CDR3 length: 12 residues. In DNA, the CDR3 is TGTGCCATCAGCGGGGACACAGATACGCAGTATTTT. Translating gives CAISGDTDTQYF.

The chain is built from TRBV25-1 and TRBJ1-2; D possibly corresponds to TRBD1 (6 bases). Germline CDR1 reads MGHDK; CDR2 reads SYGVNS. The CDR3 covers 12 residues. The V end lost 6 bases, the J end lost 4 bases, and 9 bases lay between the germline ends. CDR3 in amino acids: CASSLQGYGYTF. The CDR3 nucleotides read TGTGCCAGCAGCTTACAGGGCTATGGCTACACCTTC.

A word on this clone: This clone may be a read error of a much larger clone one base away. The identical CDR3 is also encoded by other nucleotide sequences in the sample. The CDR3 here is CASSLDRGETQYF. For the CDR3, the DNA is TGTGCCAGCAGCTTGGACAGGGGTGAGACCCAGTACTTC. The chain carries TRBV5-4 and TRBJ2-5; 7 bases align to TRBD1. Germline lookup yields CDR1 SGHNT and CDR2 YYREEE (reference sequence). The CDR3 has 13 residues. V shed 0 bases, J shed 5 bases, and the junction held 1 base outside the gene matches.

This clone showed up many times. The chain carries TRBV7-2 and TRBJ2-5, with 8 positions matching TRBD1. The CDR3 is 16 amino acids. The V segment lost 7 bases and the J segment 7 bases; nucleotides outside the gene matches: 17. Looked up from germline, CDR1 is SGHTA and CDR2 is FQGNSA. CDR3 loop: CASTNLAWTGLGTQYF. In DNA form, the CDR3 reads TGTGCCAGCACCAATCTGGCCTGGACAGGGTTAGGGACCCAGTACTTC.

J is TRBJ2-5 and V is TRBV19, with a possible D match to TRBD1 (5 bases). The CDR3 contains 15 residues. The germline V gene has CDR1 LNHDA and CDR2 SQIVND (reference sequence). Trimming took 5 bases from V and 5 from J, leaving 18 bases between them. CDR3: CASSPPNVAGETQYF. The CDR3 DNA follows: TGTGCCAGTAGTCCTCCCAACGTGGCAGGGGAGACCCAGTACTTC.

Regarding this clone: Other DNA variants within this sample encode the same CDR3. The V call is TRBV19, the J call TRBJ2-6; TRBD2 agrees at 7 bases. CDR3 length: 15 residues. Germline CDR1 LNHDA, CDR2 SQIVND (reference sequence). The trim removed 3 bases at V and 4 bases at J, leaving 3 bases unmatched. CDR3 amino acids: CASSIGGSGANVLTF. Written as DNA, the CDR3 is TGTGCCAGTAGTATCGGGGGGTCCGGGGCCAACGTCCTGACTTTC.

Comments on this clone: Different DNA sequences within this sample yield the same CDR3. The J gene is TRBJ2-5, the V gene TRBV6-1; D possibly matches TRBD1 or TRBD2 (5 bases each). Germline CDR1 is MNHNS and CDR2 is SASEGT. The CDR3 runs 12 residues. V lost 3 bases and J lost 4, with 6 bases in between. CDR3 DNA sequence: TGTGCCAGCAGTGATGGGGGAGAGACCCAGTACTTC. Protein sequence: CASSDGGETQYF.

This clone appeared once. The chain couples TRBV30 to TRBJ2-1; no clear D gene. Trimming took off 1 base at V and 0 bases at J, with 10 bases between the two ends. The V gene's germline CDR1 is GTSNPN and CDR2 SVGIG (reference sequence). This CDR3 comprises 15 residues. As DNA, the CDR3 is TGTGCCTGGAGTGAAGGCGGTCCCTCCTACAATGAGCAGTTCTTC. Encoded protein: CAWSEGGPSYNEQFF. The full variable domain, in which reference TRBV30 and TRBJ2-1 provide the parts outside the CDR3, is SQTIHQWPATLVQPVGSPLSLECTVEGTSNPNLYWYRQAAGRGLQLLFYSVGIGQISSEVPQNLSASRPQDRQFILSSKKLLLSDSGFYLCAWSEGGPSYNEQFFGPGTRLTVL.

The V and J genes are TRBV7-2 and TRBJ2-3, with 10 positions matching TRBD1. The CDR3 is 18 residues long. Germline-derived CDR1 and CDR2 are SGHTA and FQGNSA. J gave up 0 bases and V 2 bases, and 8 bases lay outside the gene matches. The CDR3 nucleotides are TGTGCCAGCAGCTTAACGAGACCGGGACAGGGGAGCACAGATACGCAGTATTTT. This sequence encodes CASSLTRPGQGSTDTQYF.

This sequence joins TRBV5-6 and TRBJ1-5; D is perhaps TRBD1 (5 bases). CDR1 is SGHDT, CDR2 YYEEEE, per germline. V gave up 4 bases and J gave up 7 bases, with 15 bases separating them. This CDR3 is built from 14 residues. As DNA, the CDR3 is TGTGCCAGCAGCATTTGGGGGGGGAGGCAGCCCCAGCATTTT. Encoded protein: CASSIWGGRQPQHF.

Comments on this clone: This likely came from a read error, as a far larger clone is one base away. This sample includes further DNA sequences coding for the same CDR3. J is TRBJ1-1 and V is TRBV18; D gene uncertain. Germline CDR1 reads KGHSH; CDR2 reads LQKENI. V was trimmed by 3 bases and J by 4 bases, leaving 12 bases between them. The CDR3 has 14 residues. For the CDR3, the DNA is TGTGCCAGCTCACCGGCCGGGAAGGGCACTGAAGCTTTCTTT. As protein: CASSPAGKGTEAFF.

DNA for the CDR3: TGTGCCAGCGTCGACAGCGGGGACAATGAGCAGTTCTTC. As protein: CASVDSGDNEQFF. The chain carries TRBV28 and TRBJ2-1; 7 positions match TRBD2. With V trimmed by 8 bases and J by 5 bases, 6 bases remained unmatched. Germline V gene lookup returns CDR1 MDHEN and CDR2 SYDVKM. The CDR3 contains 13 residues.

On this clone: The sample contains more than one DNA sequence encoding this CDR3. The chain employs TRBV5-1 and TRBJ2-7; TRBD1 agrees at 9 bases. The CDR3 runs 15 residues. Germline V gene data show CDR1 as SGHRS and CDR2 as YFSETQ. V lost 3 bases and J lost 5; bases outside the gene matches: 9. CDR3 in amino acids: CASSSTPGQGNEQYF. The CDR3 DNA is TGCGCCAGCAGCTCAACACCGGGACAGGGAAACGAGCAGTACTTC.

The chain is built from TRBV18 and TRBJ2-3, with TRBD1 matching over 10 bases. This CDR3 is 16 amino acids long. Trimming removed 5 bases from V and 4 bases from J; junction bases left unmatched: 9. Per germline, CDR1 KGHSH and CDR2 LQKENI. The CDR3 DNA is TGTGCCAGCTCAATAATTGGGACAGGGGAATCAGATACGCAGTATTTT. Encoded protein: CASSIIGTGESDTQYF.

The chain recombines TRBV5-6 with TRBJ1-6; a weak D match, TRBD1 (6 bases). CDR1 is SGHDT, CDR2 YYEEEE, per germline. V lost 4 bases and J lost 7, with 15 bases in between. This CDR3 contains 15 residues. CDR3 amino acids: CASSGLGGANSPLHF. CDR3 nucleotides: TGTGCCAGCAGCGGTCTCGGGGGGGCGAATTCACCCCTCCACTTT.

This clone showed up just once. The J gene is TRBJ2-5, the V gene TRBV18; D perhaps matches TRBD2 (6 bases). CDR1 is KGHSH and CDR2 is LQKENI in the germline V gene. This CDR3 comprises 14 residues. V was pared by 4 bases and J by 2 bases, with 11 bases between. DNA for the CDR3: TGTGCCAGCTCACGGGGTGCGGGGCAAGAGACCCAGTACTTC. As protein: CASSRGAGQETQYF.

On this clone itself: In the same sample, other DNA sequences code for this CDR3. This chain links TRBV7-2 with TRBJ1-5; D remains ambiguous. There are 13 residues in the CDR3. With 5 bases removed from V and 0 bases from J, the gap between germline ends came to 5 bases. CDR1 and CDR2 from the germline V gene are SGHTA and FQGNSA. CDR3 protein: CASSTDSNQPQHF. The CDR3 coding sequence is TGTGCCAGCAGCACTGATAGCAATCAGCCCCAGCATTTT.

The chain combines TRBV29-1 with TRBJ2-7; 12 nucleotides align to TRBD2. The junction had 16 bases not matched to a gene; V was cut back by 7 bases and J by 0 bases. Germline CDR1 reads SQVTM; CDR2 reads ANQGSEA. CDR3 length equals 18 residues. In DNA form, the CDR3 reads TGCAGCGGAACTGAGGGGGGACTAGCGGGTCTTGGCTCCTACGAGCAGTACTTC. Translating it yields CSGTEGGLAGLGSYEQYF.

This rearrangement joins TRBV11-2 to TRBJ2-7; perhaps TRBD2 as D (5 bases). Germline lookup yields CDR1 SGHAT and CDR2 FQNNGV. V shed 5 bases and J shed 4 bases, with 18 bases lying between them. This CDR3 is 15 amino acids long. The CDR3 DNA reads TGTGCCAGCAGCCCCTCGGGCCAGCAGCGGTACGAGCAGTACTTC. Translating it yields CASSPSGQQRYEQYF.

This clone turned up a few times. J is TRBJ1-4 and V is TRBV5-6; unclear D gene. The germline gives CDR1 SGHDT, CDR2 YYEEEE. The CDR3 runs 15 residues. Trimming removed 3 bases at V and 3 bases at J, with 12 bases between. The CDR3 loop is CASSSPGAANEKLFF. DNA of the CDR3: TGTGCCAGCAGCTCCCCGGGAGCAGCTAATGAAAAACTGTTTTTT.

V is TRBV30 and J is TRBJ2-1; 13 bases are a match to TRBD2. J was trimmed by 10 bases and V by 0 bases; bases with no gene match: 6. Germline CDR1 and CDR2: GTSNPN and SVGIG (reference sequence). CDR3 size: 15 residues. The CDR3 loop is CAWSVRLAGGGEQFF. In DNA form, the CDR3 reads TGTGCCTGGAGTGTTCGACTAGCGGGAGGAGGGGAGCAGTTCTTC.

The chain joins TRBV2 to TRBJ2-3, with D unclear. The CDR3 is 16 amino acids. V lost 4 bases and J 1 base, leaving 15 bases between the germline ends. In germline, CDR1 is SNHLY, CDR2 FYNNEI. As DNA, the CDR3 is TGTGCCAGCAGTGCTTTTTCCTGGCAGGGCACAGATACGCAGTATTTT. This codes for CASSAFSWQGTDTQYF.

V gene TRBV9 combines with J gene TRBJ2-7, with D perhaps TRBD1 (5 bases). Per the germline V gene, CDR1 is SGDLS and CDR2 is YYNGEE. This CDR3 is 11 amino acids long. V lost 7 bases and J 3 bases, leaving 8 bases between the germline ends. CDR3 nucleotide sequence: TGTGCCAGCGGCAGGGACTACGAGCAGTACTTC. Its translation: CASGRDYEQYF.

This clone was counted once. The chain joins TRBV7-2 to TRBJ2-2; D might be TRBD1 or TRBD2, each matching 5 bases. There are 14 residues in the CDR3. The germline CDR1 and CDR2 sequences are SGHTA and FQGNSA. The V end lost 5 bases, the J end lost 4 bases, and 11 bases lay between the germline ends. In DNA form, the CDR3 reads TGTGCCAGCAGCACCCGGGGCGCCACCGGGGAGCTGTTTTTT. It encodes CASSTRGATGELFF.